This is a list of T cell receptor beta chains from one sample in a study of cytotoxic CD8 clonotypes in ibrutinib-treated CLL. Libraries were prepared by immunoSEQ multiplex PCR; TCRdb keeps only in-frame clonotypes and omits some of them. The repertoire consists of around 310,000 clones, with around four fifths occurring once and the leading ten covering more than 6%. The sequencing used PBMCs, collected before ibrutinib treatment. The receptors originated from a human donor with chronic lymphocytic leukemia. CDR3s include the opening cysteine and the closing phenylalanine or tryptophan. The D gene is left open where the match is weak. A clone size is listed for some rows: how often the clone was seen (once, few, many), or a class if it is expanded.

CDR3: CASSRGRVLTDTQYF
DNA: TGCGCCAGTAGCAGGGGGCGGGTCCTCACAGATACGCAGTATTTT
length: 15
D: TRBD1
V: TRBV10-2
size: .
J: TRBJ2-3

CDR3: CASSLWSDEQFF
DNA: TGTGCCAGCAGTTTATGGAGCGATGAGCAGTTCTTC
length: 12
D: .
V: TRBV28
size: .
J: TRBJ2-1

CDR3: CASSRRPMWEQYF
DNA: TGTGCCAGCAGCAGGCGCCCGATGTGGGAGCAGTACTTC
length: 13
D: .
V: TRBV5-6
size: .
J: TRBJ2-7

CDR3: CASSLGDRGYNEQFF
DNA: TGCGCCAGCAGCTTGGGGGACAGGGGATACAATGAGCAGTTCTTC
length: 15
D: TRBD1
V: TRBV5-1
size: .
J: TRBJ2-1

CDR3: CASSFPGTSGRREQFF
DNA: TGTGCCAGCAGCTTCCCCGGGACTAGCGGTCGTCGTGAGCAGTTCTTC
length: 16
D: TRBD2
V: TRBV7-2
size: .
J: TRBJ2-1

CDR3: CASSGTSGRTYEQYF
DNA: TGTGCCAGCAGCGGAACTAGCGGGAGGACCTACGAGCAGTACTTC
length: 15
D: TRBD2
V: TRBV6-5
size: .
J: TRBJ2-7

CDR3: CASSLGTGYYEQYF
DNA: TGTGCCAGCAGCCTAGGGACGGGATACTACGAGCAGTACTTC
length: 14
D: .
V: TRBV7-9
size: .
J: TRBJ2-7

CDR3: CASSQAPSTEAFF
DNA: TGCGCCAGCAGCCAAGCCCCGAGCACTGAAGCTTTCTTT
length: 13
D: .
V: TRBV4-1
size: .
J: TRBJ1-1

CDR3: CSAGQGDTGEQYF
DNA: TGCAGCGCCGGACAGGGAGACACCGGCGAGCAGTACTTC
length: 13
D: TRBD1
V: TRBV29-1
size: .
J: TRBJ2-7

CDR3: CAISLMQGLVYEQYF
DNA: TGTGCCATCAGCCTTATGCAGGGACTTGTGTACGAGCAGTACTTC
length: 15
D: .
V: TRBV10-3
size: few
J: TRBJ2-7

CDR3: CASSVDPGVSETQYF
DNA: TGTGCCAGCAGCGTAGATCCAGGCGTTTCAGAGACCCAGTACTTC
length: 15
D: .
V: TRBV9
size: .
J: TRBJ2-5

CDR3: CASSQEVWPPSTDTQYF
DNA: TGCGCCAGCAGCCAAGAGGTCTGGCCTCCTAGCACAGATACGCAGTATTTT
length: 17
D: .
V: TRBV4-1
size: .
J: TRBJ2-3

CDR3: CASSSGPGQGPVNNEQFF
DNA: TGTGCCAGCAGCAGCGGACCGGGACAGGGTCCTGTGAACAATGAGCAGTTCTTC
length: 18
D: TRBD1
V: TRBV13
size: .
J: TRBJ2-1

CDR3: CASSLDIGAADTQYF
DNA: TGTGCCAGCAGCTTAGATATTGGGGCAGCAGATACGCAGTATTTT
length: 15
D: .
V: TRBV11-2
size: few
J: TRBJ2-3

CDR3: CASSFGSNPGYGYTF
DNA: TGTGCCAGCAGCTTTGGCAGCAACCCAGGGTATGGCTACACCTTC
length: 15
D: .
V: TRBV7-9
size: .
J: TRBJ1-2

CDR3: CAWCEVHEQYF
DNA: TGTGCCTGGTGTGAGGTCCACGAGCAGTACTTC
length: 11
D: .
V: TRBV30
size: .
J: TRBJ2-7

CDR3: CASSPTGGYTGELFF
DNA: TGTGCCAGCAGCCCGACAGGGGGTTATACCGGGGAGCTGTTTTTT
length: 15
D: TRBD1
V: TRBV4-2
size: .
J: TRBJ2-2

CDR3: CAISTPDRDYEQYF
DNA: TGTGCCATCAGTACGCCCGACAGGGACTACGAGCAGTACTTC
length: 14
D: TRBD1
V: TRBV10-3
size: .
J: TRBJ2-7

CDR3: CASSLDGSAGDTQYF
DNA: TGTGCCAGCAGCTTAGACGGTTCGGCCGGAGATACGCAGTATTTT
length: 15
D: .
V: TRBV11-2
size: .
J: TRBJ2-3

CDR3: CAISEPSGMGQFF
DNA: TGTGCCATCAGTGAGCCTAGCGGGATGGGGCAGTTCTTC
length: 13
D: TRBD2
V: TRBV10-3
size: once
J: TRBJ2-1

CDR3: CASSPVGGFYEQYF
DNA: TGTGCCAGCAGTCCAGTCGGGGGTTTTTACGAGCAGTACTTC
length: 14
D: .
V: TRBV28
size: .
J: TRBJ2-7

CDR3: CASSFQGSTDTQYF
DNA: TGTGCCAGCAGCTTTCAGGGATCCACAGATACGCAGTATTTT
length: 14
D: .
V: TRBV5-6
size: .
J: TRBJ2-3